The TCR beta chain under discussion was sequenced for a study of blood T cell repertoires in COVID-19 (TCRdb year 2020). Looking at the study overall: Collaborator samples came from the United States, Italy and Spain and covered acute and convalescent phases of COVID-19. Subjects who had been exposed to COVID-19, were actively infected with it, or had recovered from it provided the deeply sampled blood TCRbeta repertoires that made up the dataset. The repertoires were released in a freely available public database intended as a resource for research on the immune response to SARS-CoV-2. The material from the prospective study consisted of cDNA or gDNA derived from T cells, B-cell-depleted T cells, or PBMCs. HLA class I and class II types, where available, came from metadata supplied by the sample provider rather than from assay-based typing. Samples were obtained from the ongoing ImmuneRACE study (first 160 participants) and from 1,254 subjects provided by 6 global collaborators. Sample metadata almost always included a de-identified subject ID, COVID-19 status, age in years and sex. Study-level results and caveats: Clinical and demographic metadata were provided uncurated, with the amount varying by source and participant.

As to this clone: No cognate antigen has been identified for it. No base qualities exist here, and no much larger clone lies one base off it.

TCRbeta CDR3 regions were amplified from genomic DNA by means of the immunoSEQ Assay, a bias-controlled multiplex PCR. On the study's bioinformatics: The number of nucleated cells in each sample was estimated from the amplification of reference gene primers within the assay. Sequence reads were collapsed and filtered to measure the absolute abundance of every unique TCRbeta CDR3 rearrangement. Productive Simpson clonality was computed per sample as the square root of Simpson's diversity index over productive rearrangements. What TCRdb holds here is the immuneACCESS table cut down to in-frame rearrangements. Part of the clones is not present; checked against another copy, under half of the missing clones reflect an unresolved V gene, and the others are unexplained. V and J calls plus clone size are reproduced from that table; the DNA served to infer D and trimming. The sample table shows more than 95,000 clones, and about nine tenths are seen once. The ten most abundant clones make up approximately 1.9% of the sample.

The collaborating institutions used their own protocols to collect whole blood in K2EDTA tubes. For TCRbeta analysis, collaborator samples were shipped as frozen whole blood, as isolated PBMCs, or as DNA extracted from either sample type. Trimming removed 0 bases from V and 0 bases from J, leaving 4 bases between the germline ends. The CDR3 measures 14 amino acids from cysteine to phenylalanine. The only DNA kept is the CDR3, 42 bases in frame from the first base. From the germline V gene (reference sequence), CDR1 is MNHNY and CDR2 is SVGAGI. The chain is encoded by TRBV6-6 joined to TRBJ2-3; the D gene is not confidently resolved. The sample taken for sequencing was peripheral blood. This clonotype was obtained from a human donor with active COVID-19. The donor label of this sample is uncertain. CDR3 sequence: CASSYSSSTDTQYF. The bases read TGTGCCAGCAGTTACTCCTCGAGCACAGATACGCAGTATTTT.